This T cell receptor (beta chain) was observed in a study of shared clonotypes between healthy human individuals. Whole-study findings and limits: The study found lower generation probabilities in non-shared clonotypes than in those shared by all four donors. A few donors showed sharing of approximately 5% of naive CD4 clonotypes. The genetic and exposure-history diversity represented was limited by few donors.

Generated by immunoSEQ multiplex PCR, the TCRdb table keeps only in-frame clones and is missing some. Of about 680,000 clones listed, 60% to 75% are singletons. This clone is a singleton in its sample. The antigen is not known. CD45RA-negative memory and CD45RA+ naive subsets were split from the CD4+ cells. The CDR3 has 13 residues. The germline gives CDR1 SNHLY, CDR2 FYNNEI. With 3 bases removed from V and 5 bases from J, the gap between germline ends came to 9 bases. Sequences were obtained from memory CD4+ T cells sorted from blood. The sample's subset: CD45RA-negative fraction. This chain uses TRBV2 with TRBJ2-3; D may match TRBD1 or TRBD2 (5 bases each). The receptor's source is a woman aged 25-40 years in good health. CDR3 bases: TGTGCCAGCAGTGATGAGAGGGGAGATACGCAGTATTTT. Translated, it gives CASSDERGDTQYF. Looking up the rest from reference TRBV2 and TRBJ2-3 gives the full variable domain: EPEVTQTPSHQVTQMGQEVILRCVPISNHLYFYWYRQILGQKVEFLVSFYNNEISEKSEIFDDQFSVERPDGSNFTLKIRSTKLEDSAMYFCASSDERGDTQYFGPGTRLTVL.